This is a list of T cell receptor beta chains from one sample in a study of T-cell memory formation after mild COVID-19. TCRdb fed the 5' RACE reads into MiXCR, producing one record per CDR3 protein. The repertoire holds over 70,000 distinct CDR3 sequences, with about 12% as singletons. The sequenced sample was PBMCs or a T cell subset sorted from them (not recorded which). Receptors originate from an adult woman who had mild COVID-19 (a few samples of this study predate the infection). Cell type and time point are not known. CDR3s include the opening cysteine and the closing phenylalanine or tryptophan. A D gene is named only where the DNA matches it firmly. Expanded clones are given a class, and other clones once, few, many or no size at all.

clone size: many; J gene: TRBJ1-6; D gene: NA; V gene: TRBV6-6; CDR3 protein: CASSYLNSPLHF; CDR3 DNA: TGTGCCAGCAGTTACCTTAATTCACCCCTCCACTTT
clone size: few; J gene: TRBJ1-5; D gene: TRBD1; V gene: TRBV12-3/TRBV12-4; CDR3 protein: CASSSGGVQPQHF; CDR3 DNA: TGTGCCAGCAGTTCAGGGGGCGTTCAGCCCCAGCATTTT
clone size: few; J gene: TRBJ2-7; D gene: NA; V gene: TRBV6-2/TRBV6-3; CDR3 protein: CASSVWDPHEQYF; CDR3 DNA: TGTGCCAGCAGTGTGTGGGATCCCCACGAGCAGTACTTC
clone size: NA; J gene: TRBJ2-1; D gene: TRBD2; V gene: TRBV24-1; CDR3 protein: CATSETSSGIDNEQFF; CDR3 DNA: TGTGCCACCAGTGAAACCTCTAGCGGGATCGACAATGAGCAGTTCTTC
clone size: few; J gene: TRBJ1-1; D gene: TRBD1; V gene: TRBV7-9; CDR3 protein: CVSSLVRGPGTEAFF; CDR3 DNA: TGTGTCAGCAGCTTAGTCAGGGGGCCAGGCACTGAAGCTTTCTTT
clone size: NA; J gene: TRBJ2-3; D gene: TRBD2; V gene: TRBV13; CDR3 protein: CASSPPASGVRGTQYF; CDR3 DNA: TGTGCCAGCAGCCCTCCGGCTAGCGGGGTACGGGGTACGCAGTATTTT
clone size: few; J gene: TRBJ2-3; D gene: NA; V gene: TRBV5-5; CDR3 protein: CASSLVPKDTDTQYF; CDR3 DNA: TGTGCCAGCAGCTTGGTCCCGAAAGACACAGATACGCAGTATTTT
clone size: few; J gene: TRBJ2-7; D gene: NA; V gene: TRBV5-1; CDR3 protein: CASSEDGHYEQYF; CDR3 DNA: TGCGCCAGCAGCGAAGACGGACACTACGAGCAGTACTTC
clone size: few; J gene: TRBJ2-1; D gene: NA; V gene: TRBV19; CDR3 protein: CASSISVVGNEQFF; CDR3 DNA: TGTGCCAGTAGTATATCGGTAGTCGGTAATGAGCAGTTCTTC
clone size: many; J gene: TRBJ2-1; D gene: TRBD2; V gene: TRBV5-1; CDR3 protein: CASSLRASGAFFEQFF; CDR3 DNA: TGCGCCAGCAGCTTGAGGGCTAGCGGGGCGTTTTTTGAGCAGTTCTTC
clone size: NA; J gene: TRBJ2-3; D gene: TRBD2; V gene: TRBV6-1; CDR3 protein: CASSGLAGADTQYF; CDR3 DNA: TGTGCCAGCAGTGGACTAGCGGGAGCAGATACGCAGTATTTT
clone size: NA; J gene: TRBJ2-1; D gene: NA; V gene: TRBV25-1; CDR3 protein: CASSEGGQDYNEQFF; CDR3 DNA: TGTGCCAGCAGTGAGGGAGGACAGGACTACAATGAGCAGTTCTTC
clone size: few; J gene: TRBJ2-6; D gene: TRBD1; V gene: TRBV4-1; CDR3 protein: CASSQDPTGSGANVLTF; CDR3 DNA: TGCGCCAGCAGCCAAGATCCGACAGGGAGTGGGGCCAACGTCCTGACTTTC
clone size: NA; J gene: TRBJ2-1; D gene: NA; V gene: TRBV12-3/TRBV12-4; CDR3 protein: CASSSDHWGKYEQFF; CDR3 DNA: TGTGCCAGCAGTTCCGACCATTGGGGGAAGTATGAGCAGTTCTTC
clone size: NA; J gene: TRBJ2-7; D gene: TRBD1; V gene: TRBV20-1; CDR3 protein: CSAAEQGAGSYEQYF; CDR3 DNA: TGCAGTGCGGCAGAACAGGGGGCAGGGTCCTACGAGCAGTACTTC
clone size: NA; J gene: TRBJ2-1; D gene: TRBD1; V gene: TRBV7-6; CDR3 protein: CASSLAETGDNEQFF; CDR3 DNA: TGTGCCAGCAGCTTAGCTGAGACAGGGGACAATGAGCAGTTCTTC
clone size: few; J gene: TRBJ1-1; D gene: NA; V gene: TRBV7-9; CDR3 protein: CASSKGGTEAFF; CDR3 DNA: TGTGCCAGCAGCAAGGGGGGCACTGAAGCTTTCTTT
clone size: NA; J gene: TRBJ2-2; D gene: TRBD1; V gene: TRBV7-9; CDR3 protein: CASSSDRNPTGELFF; CDR3 DNA: TGTGCCAGCAGCTCGGACAGGAACCCCACCGGGGAGCTGTTTTTT
clone size: few; J gene: TRBJ2-1; D gene: NA; V gene: TRBV4-1; CDR3 protein: CASSQDGRGNNEQFF; CDR3 DNA: TGCGCCAGCAGCCAAGACGGTAGGGGGAACAATGAGCAGTTCTTC
clone size: few; J gene: TRBJ1-2; D gene: NA; V gene: TRBV7-9; CDR3 protein: CASSSSQGPRWGYTF; CDR3 DNA: TGTGCCAGCAGTAGTTCACAGGGTCCCAGGTGGGGCTACACCTTC
clone size: NA; J gene: TRBJ2-3; D gene: NA; V gene: TRBV7-6; CDR3 protein: CASSLAGGLADTQYF; CDR3 DNA: TGTGCCAGCAGCTTAGCGGGGGGGCTCGCAGATACGCAGTATTTT
clone size: NA; J gene: TRBJ2-1; D gene: NA; V gene: TRBV7-9; CDR3 protein: CASSLALRNEQFF; CDR3 DNA: TGTGCCAGCAGCTTAGCGTTGAGGAATGAGCAGTTCTTC
clone size: NA; J gene: TRBJ2-7; D gene: TRBD1; V gene: TRBV2; CDR3 protein: CATGTGNYEQYF; CDR3 DNA: TGTGCCACCGGGACAGGGAATTACGAGCAGTACTTC
clone size: NA; J gene: TRBJ1-2; D gene: TRBD1; V gene: TRBV9; CDR3 protein: CASSVGDSLDGYTF; CDR3 DNA: TGTGCCAGCAGCGTAGGGGACAGCCTGGATGGCTACACCTTC
clone size: NA; J gene: TRBJ2-1; D gene: NA; V gene: TRBV7-9; CDR3 protein: CASSIPSSYNEQFF; CDR3 DNA: TGTGCCAGCAGCATACCCAGCTCCTACAATGAGCAGTTCTTC
clone size: NA; J gene: TRBJ1-2; D gene: TRBD1; V gene: TRBV13; CDR3 protein: CASSPQGQADGYTF; CDR3 DNA: TGTGCCAGCAGCCCGCAGGGACAGGCGGATGGCTACACCTTC
clone size: few; J gene: TRBJ2-1; D gene: NA; V gene: TRBV9; CDR3 protein: CASSVAGIAYNEQFF; CDR3 DNA: TGTGCCAGCAGCGTAGCAGGGATCGCCTACAATGAGCAGTTCTTC
clone size: few; J gene: TRBJ2-2; D gene: TRBD1; V gene: TRBV7-9; CDR3 protein: CASSLARQGFRTGELFF; CDR3 DNA: TGTGCCAGCAGCTTAGCCCGACAGGGTTTCAGGACCGGGGAGCTGTTTTTT
clone size: NA; J gene: TRBJ1-1; D gene: NA; V gene: TRBV20-1; CDR3 protein: CSAIQGYTEAFF; CDR3 DNA: TGCAGTGCTATCCAGGGCTACACTGAAGCTTTCTTT
clone size: NA; J gene: TRBJ2-3; D gene: NA; V gene: TRBV27; CDR3 protein: CASSLSTTFQGEDTQYF; CDR3 DNA: TGTGCCAGCAGTTTATCGACGACATTCCAGGGAGAAGATACGCAGTATTTT
clone size: few; J gene: TRBJ1-2; D gene: TRBD1; V gene: TRBV11-1; CDR3 protein: CASSPGGSWHGYTF; CDR3 DNA: TGTGCCAGCAGCCCAGGGGGCAGTTGGCATGGCTACACCTTC
clone size: NA; J gene: TRBJ2-3; D gene: TRBD1; V gene: TRBV11-2; CDR3 protein: CASSFVEYRDRATDTQYF; CDR3 DNA: TGTGCCAGCAGCTTTGTTGAGTATCGGGACAGGGCCACAGATACGCAGTATTTT
clone size: few; J gene: TRBJ2-2; D gene: TRBD2; V gene: TRBV7-6; CDR3 protein: CASSGRRASGRADTGELFF; CDR3 DNA: TGTGCCAGCAGCGGCCGGAGGGCTAGCGGGAGGGCAGACACCGGGGAGCTGTTTTTT
clone size: many; J gene: TRBJ2-2; D gene: NA; V gene: TRBV7-9; CDR3 protein: CASSRDRLNTGELFF; CDR3 DNA: TGTGCCAGCAGCCGAGACAGGTTGAACACCGGGGAGCTGTTTTTT
clone size: many; J gene: TRBJ2-1; D gene: NA; V gene: TRBV5-1; CDR3 protein: CASSLAFAEHEQFF; CDR3 DNA: TGCGCCAGCAGCTTGGCCTTTGCGGAGCATGAGCAGTTCTTC
clone size: few; J gene: TRBJ2-2; D gene: NA; V gene: TRBV29-1; CDR3 protein: CSVGENGELFF; CDR3 DNA: TGCAGCGTTGGGGAAAACGGGGAGCTGTTTTTT
clone size: NA; J gene: TRBJ2-1; D gene: TRBD1; V gene: TRBV2; CDR3 protein: CASRAGTVNEQFF; CDR3 DNA: TGTGCCAGCAGGGCCGGGACAGTTAATGAGCAGTTCTTC
clone size: NA; J gene: TRBJ2-1; D gene: TRBD2; V gene: TRBV7-3; CDR3 protein: CASSSLLGGATYNEQFF; CDR3 DNA: TGTGCCAGCAGCTCCCTTCTCGGGGGGGCCACCTACAATGAGCAGTTCTTC
clone size: NA; J gene: TRBJ2-1; D gene: TRBD2; V gene: TRBV4-1; CDR3 protein: CASSQGRGGLNEQFF; CDR3 DNA: TGCGCCAGCAGCCAAGGGCGGGGGGGCCTCAATGAGCAGTTCTTC
clone size: NA; J gene: TRBJ2-7; D gene: NA; V gene: TRBV12-3/TRBV12-4; CDR3 protein: CASSFNPGRRSYEQYF; CDR3 DNA: TGTGCCAGCAGTTTTAACCCGGGGAGAAGGTCCTACGAGCAGTACTTC
clone size: many; J gene: TRBJ2-2; D gene: TRBD1; V gene: TRBV11-3; CDR3 protein: CATQGYGELFF; CDR3 DNA: TGTGCCACACAGGGGTACGGGGAGCTGTTTTTT
clone size: few; J gene: TRBJ1-5; D gene: NA; V gene: TRBV6-1; CDR3 protein: CASSEARVGNQPQHF; CDR3 DNA: TGTGCCAGCAGTGAAGCGAGGGTTGGTAATCAGCCCCAGCATTTT
clone size: NA; J gene: TRBJ1-1; D gene: TRBD1; V gene: TRBV7-9; CDR3 protein: CASSLAGQGPAEAFF; CDR3 DNA: TGTGCCAGCAGCTTAGCCGGACAGGGCCCAGCTGAAGCTTTCTTT
clone size: medium-sized; J gene: TRBJ2-2; D gene: NA; V gene: TRBV7-9; CDR3 protein: CASSLDPTVPRELFF; CDR3 DNA: TGTGCCAGCAGCTTAGATCCCACGGTCCCAAGGGAGCTGTTTTTT
clone size: NA; J gene: TRBJ2-1; D gene: NA; V gene: TRBV4-2; CDR3 protein: CASSQEPSYTVYNEQFF; CDR3 DNA: TGTGCCAGCAGCCAAGAACCTAGCTATACTGTCTACAATGAGCAGTTCTTC
clone size: few; J gene: TRBJ2-1; D gene: TRBD2; V gene: TRBV11-2; CDR3 protein: CASSWTSGTSPDNEQFF; CDR3 DNA: TGTGCCAGCAGCTGGACGAGCGGGACCTCACCCGACAATGAGCAGTTCTTC
clone size: NA; J gene: TRBJ1-2; D gene: TRBD1; V gene: TRBV4-2; CDR3 protein: CASSQETGVGYTF; CDR3 DNA: TGTGCCAGCAGCCAGGAGACAGGGGTTGGCTACACCTTC
clone size: NA; J gene: TRBJ2-2; D gene: TRBD2; V gene: TRBV4-3; CDR3 protein: CASSQDSLAGENTGELFF; CDR3 DNA: TGCGCCAGCAGCCAAGATTCACTAGCGGGGGAGAACACCGGGGAGCTGTTTTTT
clone size: NA; J gene: TRBJ1-1; D gene: NA; V gene: TRBV24-1; CDR3 protein: CATSGGPSGTEAFF; CDR3 DNA: TGTGCCACCAGTGGCGGGCCTTCTGGCACTGAAGCTTTCTTT
clone size: NA; J gene: TRBJ2-5; D gene: TRBD1; V gene: TRBV4-1; CDR3 protein: CASSFQGALQETQYF; CDR3 DNA: TGCGCCAGCAGTTTCCAGGGGGCGTTACAAGAGACCCAGTACTTC
clone size: NA; J gene: TRBJ2-6; D gene: NA; V gene: TRBV7-9; CDR3 protein: CASSLGSGGANVLTF; CDR3 DNA: TGTGCCAGCAGCTTAGGATCTGGTGGGGCCAACGTCCTGACTTTC